Listed below are T cell receptor beta chains from one sample, sequenced in a study of blood T cell repertoires in COVID-19. Sequencing used immunoSEQ multiplex PCR; TCRdb keeps in-frame clones, though not all of them. The sample lists 130,000 to 150,000 clones; around 83% were seen once. Sequences were obtained from PBMCs or T cells enriched from blood (not recorded which). These TCRs come from a woman aged 45-59 years who had been exposed to COVID-19. The CDR3 runs from the conserved cysteine through the conserved F or W. Fields, in order: CDR3 length, V gene, D gene, clone size, J gene, CDR3 DNA, CDR3 protein. D genes are given only for firm matches. The listing skips clone size in some rows; elsewhere it reads once, few, many or a size class.

18	TRBV4-3	TRBD2	NA	TRBJ2-3	TGCGCCAGCAGCCAAGATCACAATAGCGGGGGGGCCACAGATACGCAGTATTTT	CASSQDHNSGGATDTQYF
12	TRBV2	NA	NA	TRBJ1-2	TGTGCCAGCAGTGCCAGGGGAAATGGCTACACCTTC	CASSARGNGYTF
14	TRBV29-1	TRBD1	NA	TRBJ2-1	TGCAGCGTTGAGAGGTCGGGACAGTACAATGAGCAGTTCTTC	CSVERSGQYNEQFF
15	TRBV29-1	NA	NA	TRBJ1-1	TGCAGCGTCATCCGGCGGCTTGATCAGGGGACTGAAGCTTTCTTT	CSVIRRLDQGTEAFF
14	TRBV13	NA	NA	TRBJ2-1	TGTGCCAGCAGCTCAGGGGACTTTTTCAATGAGCAGTTCTTC	CASSSGDFFNEQFF
17	TRBV2	NA	few	TRBJ1-6	TGTGCCTCCTTGACCTGGGAGGGGAGCTCCTATAATTCACCCCTCCACTTT	CASLTWEGSSYNSPLHF
12	TRBV6-5	NA	NA	TRBJ2-7	TGTGCCAGCAGTCCGCCAGGGGACGAGCAGTACTTC	CASSPPGDEQYF
12	TRBV14	NA	NA	TRBJ2-2	TGTGCCAGCAGCGATAAGGCGCCAGGTCTGTTTTTT	CASSDKAPGLFF
13	TRBV9	NA	NA	TRBJ1-5	TGTGCCAGCAGCGTAGATCTCAATCAGCCCCAGCATTTT	CASSVDLNQPQHF
14	TRBV7-2	TRBD1	NA	TRBJ1-2	TGTGCCAGCCTATCTCGGGACAGGGGCTTCGGCTACACCTTC	CASLSRDRGFGYTF
15	TRBV4-2	NA	NA	TRBJ2-7	TGTGCCAGCAGCCAAGACGGCAGGGAGGATCGCGAGCAGTACTTC	CASSQDGREDREQYF
17	TRBV28	TRBD1	few	TRBJ1-5	TGTGCCAGCAGTTTAACGGGACAGGGGTCGTCCAATCAGCCCCAGCATTTT	CASSLTGQGSSNQPQHF
17	TRBV10-2	NA	NA	TRBJ1-3	TGCGCCACCCGGCGGGGGGCGAAGGAGGGATCTGGAAACACCATATATTTT	CATRRGAKEGSGNTIYF
14	TRBV6-2/TRBV6-3	TRBD2	once	TRBJ2-1	TGTGCCAGCAGTTACCCTGGACTAGCGAAGAGCCCGTTCTTC	CASSYPGLAKSPFF
16	TRBV7-2	TRBD1	NA	TRBJ2-6	TGTGCCAGCAGGTACAGGGGCCCAACTGGGGCCAACGTCCTGACTTTC	CASRYRGPTGANVLTF
13	TRBV27	TRBD2	NA	TRBJ2-7	TGTGCCAGCAGTGGACTAGCGGGAGGCGAGCAGTACTTC	CASSGLAGGEQYF
16	TRBV19	TRBD2	NA	TRBJ2-3	TGTGCCAGTAGTTTAGCGGGGGGGCCCGTCACAGATACGCAGTATTTT	CASSLAGGPVTDTQYF
14	TRBV9	NA	NA	TRBJ2-3	TGTGCCAGCAGCGTAGGAGGGAGCACAGATACGCAGTATTTT	CASSVGGSTDTQYF
14	TRBV5-6	NA	NA	TRBJ1-5	TGTGCCAGCAGCTGGCAGGGCCCCAATCAGCCCCAGCATTTT	CASSWQGPNQPQHF
14	TRBV2	TRBD1	NA	TRBJ1-2	TGTGCCAGGGGGACAGGGCCTACTAACTATGGCTACACCTTC	CARGTGPTNYGYTF
13	TRBV19	NA	NA	TRBJ1-1	TGTGCCAGTAGTATAGATAGCGCGGTTGAAGCTTTCTTT	CASSIDSAVEAFF
16	TRBV14	TRBD1	NA	TRBJ1-1	TGTGCCAGCAGTTACCACCGACAGGGCCTGAACACTGAAGCTTTCTTT	CASSYHRQGLNTEAFF
15	TRBV4-3	TRBD2	few	TRBJ2-1	TGCGCCAGCAGACCCGGACTAGCGGCCTACAATGAGCAGTTCTTC	CASRPGLAAYNEQFF
11	TRBV20-1	NA	once	TRBJ2-1	TGCAGTGCTACTTACTACGGTGAGCAGTTCTTC	CSATYYGEQFF
14	TRBV7-2	NA	once	TRBJ1-5	TGTGCCAGCAGCTTGGGACGGGGGATCGGGGCCCAGCATTTT	CASSLGRGIGAQHF
13	TRBV27	NA	NA	TRBJ2-1	TGTGCCAGCAGGGAGCGATCCTACAATGAGCAGTTCTTC	CASRERSYNEQFF
16	TRBV10-2	NA	NA	TRBJ1-2	TGCGCCAGCAGTCCAAGTCAGGGTCGGACGAACTATGGCTACACCTTC	CASSPSQGRTNYGYTF
14	TRBV7-2	NA	few	TRBJ1-2	TGTGCCAGCAGCTTGGGAGGGGTCCGCTATGGCTACACCTTC	CASSLGGVRYGYTF
15	TRBV7-2	NA	NA	TRBJ2-7	TGTGCCAGCACTCAGCGAGGGACTGGCCCTACGAAGGCGTACTTC	CASTQRGTGPTKAYF
16	TRBV25-1	NA	NA	TRBJ2-1	TGTGCCAGCAGTGACGAAGGGGCATCCTCCTACAATGAGCAGTTCTTC	CASSDEGASSYNEQFF
11	TRBV6-5	NA	NA	TRBJ1-1	TGTGCCACCTTTCCCGGTGCTGGCGGCTTCTTT	CATFPGAGGFF
14	TRBV5-6	TRBD1	few	TRBJ1-4	TGTGCCAGCAGCTCCGACAGGGGAGGCGAAAAACTGTTTTTT	CASSSDRGGEKLFF
13	TRBV5-6	TRBD1	NA	TRBJ1-2	TGTGCCAGCAGCTTGGGGGCAGGGGGGCGAGCTACCTTC	CASSLGAGGRATF
21	TRBV6-2/TRBV6-3	TRBD2	once	TRBJ2-1	TGTGCCAGCAGTTACCCCTCCCCCGATAGCGGGAGGGATATACCCTACAATGAGCAGTTCTTC	CASSYPSPDSGRDIPYNEQFF
14	TRBV18	NA	NA	TRBJ1-5	TGTGCCAGCTCACCGCAGGGGAACAATCAGCCCCAGCATTTT	CASSPQGNNQPQHF
15	TRBV7-7	NA	few	TRBJ2-7	TGTGCTAGCAGCTTAGTACAGTCTGGGTTCTACGAGCAGTACTTC	CASSLVQSGFYEQYF